The rows below give T cell receptor beta chains drawn from one sample of a study of CD8+ T cells in alopecia areata. TCRdb's copy holds only in-frame clones and misses some; the assay was immunoSEQ multiplex PCR. The sample contains over 150,000 clones, approximately 57% of which appear only once. Material: CD4+ T cells sorted from blood, obtained at week 24, from a patient treated with tofacitinib. These receptor sequences come from a human donor with alopecia areata. The CDR3 runs from the conserved cysteine through the conserved F or W. The order of the fields is clone size, V gene, J gene, D gene, CDR3 DNA, CDR3 protein. A D gene is named only where the DNA matches it firmly. The size field is filled for only some rows; it gives once, few, many or a size class.

size: NA
V: TRBV6-5
J: TRBJ1-2
D: NA
DNA: TGTGCCAGCAGTTACTCGGGAGGGACTGGCTACACCTTC
CDR3: CASSYSGGTGYTF

size: NA
V: TRBV11-3
J: TRBJ2-3
D: NA
DNA: TGTGCCAGCAGCCTAAGGGCTGCGGTTAGCACAGATACGCAGTATTTT
CDR3: CASSLRAAVSTDTQYF

size: NA
V: TRBV6-1
J: TRBJ2-7
D: NA
DNA: TGTGCCAGCAGTGAACCCGTCGCAGGTCCGTGTTGG
CDR3: CASSEPVAGPCW

size: NA
V: TRBV29-1
J: TRBJ1-1
D: NA
DNA: TGCAGCGTTGCAATGGTCTGGAAAGCTGAAGCTTTCTTT
CDR3: CSVAMVWKAEAFF

size: NA
V: TRBV30
J: TRBJ1-6
D: TRBD1
DNA: TGTGCCTGGGGACAGGGGTTATCACCCCTCCACTTT
CDR3: CAWGQGLSPLHF

size: NA
V: TRBV27
J: TRBJ2-2
D: NA
DNA: TGTGCCAGCAGTCCAGGGCACACCGGGGAGCTGTTTTTT
CDR3: CASSPGHTGELFF

size: few
V: TRBV7-6
J: TRBJ2-7
D: TRBD1
DNA: TGTGCCAGCAGCTCCAACAGGGGGCTGGGCGAGCAGTACTTC
CDR3: CASSSNRGLGEQYF

size: few
V: TRBV2
J: TRBJ1-5
D: NA
DNA: TGTGCCAGCAAACAGGGCGGCGTGGGCAATCAGCCCCAGCATTTT
CDR3: CASKQGGVGNQPQHF

size: NA
V: TRBV29-1
J: TRBJ2-3
D: NA
DNA: TGCAGCGTTGTTTCGAGGGGGGGCACAGATACGCAGTATTTT
CDR3: CSVVSRGGTDTQYF

size: NA
V: TRBV6-5
J: TRBJ1-1
D: NA
DNA: TGTGCCAGCAGTCCCGACTCCTGGGGGACTGAAGCTTTCTTT
CDR3: CASSPDSWGTEAFF

size: NA
V: TRBV7-9
J: TRBJ1-6
D: NA
DNA: TGTGCCAGCAGCTCCTCACAGGGACTGTGGAATTCACCCCTCCACTTT
CDR3: CASSSSQGLWNSPLHF

size: NA
V: TRBV18
J: TRBJ2-7
D: NA
DNA: TGTGCCAGCTCACCCCAACAGGATTTAAACGAGCAGTACTTC
CDR3: CASSPQQDLNEQYF

size: few
V: TRBV7-2
J: TRBJ2-6
D: NA
DNA: TGTGCCAGCAGCTTATACCGGAGCTCTGGGGCCAACGTCCTGACTTTC
CDR3: CASSLYRSSGANVLTF

size: NA
V: TRBV25-1
J: TRBJ1-6
D: NA
DNA: TGTGCCAGCAGTGATTACGGGGGCTCCTATAATTCACCCCTCCACTTT
CDR3: CASSDYGGSYNSPLHF

size: few
V: TRBV29-1
J: TRBJ1-2
D: NA
DNA: TGCAGCGTTGAGGAGGGGAATGGCTACACCTTC
CDR3: CSVEEGNGYTF

size: NA
V: TRBV6-1
J: TRBJ1-5
D: NA
DNA: TGTGCCAGCAGTGGGCTGGGTAATCAGCCCCAGCATTTT
CDR3: CASSGLGNQPQHF

size: NA
V: TRBV7-2
J: TRBJ2-5
D: TRBD2
DNA: TGTGCCAGCAGCCGGACTAGCGCGGCAGAGACCCAGTACTTC
CDR3: CASSRTSAAETQYF

size: NA
V: TRBV29-1
J: TRBJ2-5
D: NA
DNA: TGCAGCGTAACAGGGTCGGACCAAGAGACCCAGTACTTC
CDR3: CSVTGSDQETQYF

size: NA
V: TRBV15
J: TRBJ1-4
D: TRBD1
DNA: TGTGCCACCAGCAGAGATCAAACAGGGGCGAGTGAAAAACTGTTTTTT
CDR3: CATSRDQTGASEKLFF

size: NA
V: TRBV2
J: TRBJ2-5
D: NA
DNA: TGTGCCAGCAGTAGGCTAGAAGAGACCCAGTACTTC
CDR3: CASSRLEETQYF

size: few
V: TRBV20-1
J: TRBJ1-2
D: NA
DNA: TGCAGTGCTGACGGTAACGATGGCTACACCTTC
CDR3: CSADGNDGYTF

size: NA
V: TRBV15
J: TRBJ2-4
D: NA
DNA: TGTGCCACCAGCGACCCGGGGGTTGCCAAAAACATTCAGTACTTC
CDR3: CATSDPGVAKNIQYF

size: NA
V: TRBV4-1
J: TRBJ2-1
D: NA
DNA: TGCGCCAGCAGCCAGGAACGAGTAGCCGAGCAGTTCTTC
CDR3: CASSQERVAEQFF

size: NA
V: TRBV7-2
J: TRBJ1-2
D: NA
DNA: TGTGCCAGCAGCTTATCTGACAGACACTATGGCTACACCTTC
CDR3: CASSLSDRHYGYTF

size: NA
V: TRBV2
J: TRBJ2-5
D: TRBD1
DNA: TGTGCCTGCGGGCGGACAGGGGCTGAAGGGGAGACCCAGTACTTC
CDR3: CACGRTGAEGETQYF

size: once
V: TRBV29-1
J: TRBJ1-2
D: TRBD1
DNA: TGCAGCGTTGATAGGGACAGGGGGTTTGTCCCTGGCTACACCTTC
CDR3: CSVDRDRGFVPGYTF

size: once
V: TRBV6-1
J: TRBJ1-5
D: NA
DNA: TGTGCCAGCAGCCCGGGCCCCACAAGTCAGCCCCAGCATTTT
CDR3: CASSPGPTSQPQHF

size: NA
V: TRBV7-8
J: TRBJ1-1
D: NA
DNA: TGTGCCAGCAGCTTAGAGAACACTGAAGCTTTCTTT
CDR3: CASSLENTEAFF

size: many
V: TRBV7-9
J: TRBJ1-5
D: TRBD1
DNA: TGTGCCAGCAGCCGGACAGGGGGCGGCTATAGCAATCAGCCCCAGCATTTT
CDR3: CASSRTGGGYSNQPQHF

size: NA
V: TRBV15
J: TRBJ2-5
D: NA
DNA: TGTGCCACCAGCAGAGGTAATCCGGTTGGAGAGACCCAGTACTTC
CDR3: CATSRGNPVGETQYF

size: NA
V: TRBV29-1
J: TRBJ1-1
D: NA
DNA: TGCAGCGCAGAAAGGGCGAACACTGAAGCTTTCTTT
CDR3: CSAERANTEAFF

size: few
V: TRBV30
J: TRBJ2-1
D: NA
DNA: TGTGCCTGGACTACAGGCGATTATTTGGACAATGAGCAGTTCTTC
CDR3: CAWTTGDYLDNEQFF

size: NA
V: TRBV5-1
J: TRBJ1-6
D: NA
DNA: TGCGCCAGCAGCTTGGATTATCAGGGACGGGAATCACCCCTCCACTTT
CDR3: CASSLDYQGRESPLHF

size: NA
V: TRBV30
J: TRBJ2-2
D: NA
DNA: TGTGCTGGGGGTAGCGCTAACACCGGGGAGCTGTTTTTT
CDR3: CAGGSANTGELFF

size: NA
V: TRBV2
J: TRBJ1-1
D: NA
DNA: TGTGCCAGCAGTGGCGATTGGTCGGATGCTTTCTTT
CDR3: CASSGDWSDAFF

size: NA
V: TRBV30
J: TRBJ1-5
D: NA
DNA: TGTGCCTGGAGTGTAGACCCCTCCGGTCAGCCCCAGCATTTT
CDR3: CAWSVDPSGQPQHF

size: NA
V: TRBV7-6
J: TRBJ1-6
D: NA
DNA: TGTGCCAGCAGCCTGGGGTCCTATAATTCACCCCTCCACTTT
CDR3: CASSLGSYNSPLHF

size: NA
V: TRBV7-2
J: TRBJ1-1
D: TRBD1
DNA: TGTGCCAGCAGCATTCGGACAGGGGGGAACACTGAAGCTTTCTTT
CDR3: CASSIRTGGNTEAFF

size: NA
V: TRBV11-2
J: TRBJ2-7
D: NA
DNA: TGTGCCAGCAGACTGCCCCCGACAGGCGGCCTAGGCGGCGAGCAGTACTTC
CDR3: CASRLPPTGGLGGEQYF

size: once
V: TRBV11-2
J: TRBJ2-7
D: NA
DNA: TGTGCCAGCAGCTTAGGAGTGGGGGCCGCCGCCTACGAGCAGTACTTC
CDR3: CASSLGVGAAAYEQYF

size: NA
V: TRBV5-4
J: TRBJ2-6
D: NA
DNA: TGTGCCAGCAGCTTGGTTATGGGTGCTGGGGCCAACGTCCTGACTTTC
CDR3: CASSLVMGAGANVLTF

size: NA
V: TRBV6-5
J: TRBJ1-3
D: NA
DNA: TGTGCCAGCAAGGAGATCTTCTCTGGAAACACCATATATTTT
CDR3: CASKEIFSGNTIYF

size: few
V: TRBV5-1
J: TRBJ1-4
D: NA
DNA: TGCGCCAGCAGCTTAGCGCCTCCGGGGACTAATGAAAAACTGTTTTTT
CDR3: CASSLAPPGTNEKLFF

size: NA
V: TRBV9
J: TRBJ2-7
D: TRBD1
DNA: TGTGCCAGCAGCGTAGGCCGGCCCGGACAGGGCGAGCAGTACTTC
CDR3: CASSVGRPGQGEQYF

size: NA
V: TRBV29-1
J: TRBJ2-3
D: NA
DNA: TGCAGCGTTGGTCAAAGCACAGATACGCAGTATTTT
CDR3: CSVGQSTDTQYF

size: few
V: TRBV7-9
J: TRBJ2-6
D: TRBD1
DNA: TGTGCCAGCAGCTTACGGTCGGGACAGAGCTCTGGGGCCAACGTCCTGACTTTC
CDR3: CASSLRSGQSSGANVLTF

size: NA
V: TRBV6-1
J: TRBJ1-2
D: NA
DNA: TGTGCCAGCAGTTCGACAGGCGGTGAGGGCTACACCTTC
CDR3: CASSSTGGEGYTF

size: NA
V: TRBV6-5
J: TRBJ2-3
D: TRBD1
DNA: TGTGCCAGCAGTTACCGAGACAGGGGATCAACAGATACGCAGTATTTT
CDR3: CASSYRDRGSTDTQYF

size: NA
V: TRBV19
J: TRBJ2-5
D: NA
DNA: TGTGCCAGTAGTGCCCGAACGGGGGGCCCAGAGACCCAGTACTTC
CDR3: CASSARTGGPETQYF

size: NA
V: TRBV5-1
J: TRBJ2-5
D: TRBD1
DNA: TGCGCCAGCAGCTTGGGGGACAGGGACCAAGAGACCCAGTACTTC
CDR3: CASSLGDRDQETQYF

size: NA
V: TRBV7-9
J: TRBJ1-2
D: NA
DNA: TGTGCCAGCAGCTTCCAGTCCAGGGGAGGGTCCTATGGCTACACCTTC
CDR3: CASSFQSRGGSYGYTF

size: few
V: TRBV6-1
J: TRBJ2-7
D: NA
DNA: TGTGCCAGCAGTTGGGCCTCGGCGGGCGAGCAGTACTTC
CDR3: CASSWASAGEQYF

size: NA
V: TRBV30
J: TRBJ1-5
D: NA
DNA: TGTACCTGGAGTCGTCTCAATCAGCCCCAGCATTTT
CDR3: CTWSRLNQPQHF

size: NA
V: TRBV30
J: TRBJ1-1
D: NA
DNA: TGTGCCTGGAGCGAACGGCAATTGAACACTGAAGCTTTCTTT
CDR3: CAWSERQLNTEAFF

size: NA
V: TRBV29-1
J: TRBJ2-7
D: TRBD1
DNA: TGCAGCGTCCAGACAGGGGGGTACGAGCAGTACTTC
CDR3: CSVQTGGYEQYF

size: few
V: TRBV6-1
J: TRBJ2-2
D: NA
DNA: TGTGCCAGCAGTGAATGGGCGGGCGGGGAGCTGTTTTTT
CDR3: CASSEWAGGELFF